Sequencing of this T cell receptor beta chain was carried out in a study of blood T cell repertoires in COVID-19. Original methodology: Reference gene primers were amplified, and this amplification served to estimate nucleated cell counts. Assay: immunoSEQ multiplex PCR; the TCRdb copy retains only in-frame clones and omits some. V, J and clone size derive from that table, while D and trimming were established from the DNA sequence. Of 190,000 or so clones listed, 70% to 90% are singletons. Germline V gene sequence: CDR1 SGHRS, CDR2 YFSETQ. CDR3 length: 14 residues. V gave up 4 bases and J gave up 4 bases, with 12 bases separating them.

The V gene is TRBV5-1, the J gene TRBJ1-3, with D possibly matching TRBD1 (5 bases). This TCR derives from a woman in her twenties or thirties who had been exposed to COVID-19. Sequencing used PBMCs or T cells enriched from blood (not recorded which). The chain's CDR3 is CASSPGTSGNTIYF. The CDR3 DNA reads as TGCGCCAGCAGCCCCGGGACTTCAGGAAACACCATATATTTT. The complete variable domain, with remaining parts taken from reference TRBV5-1 and TRBJ1-3, reads KAGVTQTPRYLIKTRGQQVTLSCSPISGHRSVSWYQQTPGQGLQFLFEYFSETQRNKGNFPGRFSGRQFSNSRSEMNVSTLELGDSALYLCASSPGTSGNTIYFGEGSWLTVV.